This T cell receptor beta chain was observed in a study of cytomegalovirus exposure and HLA in healthy donors. On the study more broadly: Researchers found that about 82% of fewer than 450 genotyped donors fell within the Caucasian-associated ancestry cluster. General study results and limits: The authors listed about 170 TCR beta chains as cytomegalovirus-associated.

The PCR made use of 60 Vbeta and 13 Jbeta primers. Data came from immunoSEQ multiplex PCR; TCRdb stores just in-frame clones and leaves some out. This repertoire shows 130,000 or so clones, around 74% found once; its top ten account for 6.5% to 8%. Healthy people donating bone marrow made up the donors. In regard to this clone: Its antigen is unknown.

This TCR derives from a man aged 35-49 years in good health and CMV-seropositive. Specimen: PBMCs.

For the CDR3, the DNA is TGTGCCACCAAGGGGATTTACGAGCAGTACTTC. Its protein product is CATKGIYEQYF. The chain uses TRBV15 and TRBJ2-7; D possibly corresponds to TRBD1 (5 bases). The V end was cut by 7 bases, the J end by 4 bases, with 8 bases between. Per the germline V gene, CDR1 is LNHNV and CDR2 is YYDKDF (reference sequence). This CDR3 has 11 residues.